The T cell receptor (beta chain) described here comes from a study of cytomegalovirus exposure and HLA in healthy donors. Primers for the PCR totalled 60 Vbeta and 13 Jbeta. The assay was immunoSEQ multiplex PCR, and TCRdb's table has in-frame clones only and misses some. The sample includes roughly 160,000 clones, about 80% of them seen just once. A word on this clone: Its target is unknown.

Broader study findings: Investigators reported 164 TCR beta chains as tied to cytomegalovirus. The productive fraction for most TCR beta V segments was about 87% or about 30% in an earlier analysis.

The sample consisted of PBMCs. This clonotype was sampled from a man aged 40-49 years in good health and CMV-seronegative.

The CDR3 sequence: CASSHGQGGETQYF. The CDR3 DNA is TGCGCCAGCAGCCATGGACAGGGTGGAGAGACCCAGTACTTC. This chain connects TRBV5-1 to TRBJ2-5; the match to TRBD1 covers 8 bases. V dropped 4 bases and J dropped 4; count of bases not matched to a gene: 6. Germline CDR1 SGHRS, CDR2 YFSETQ. The CDR3 length is 14 residues. Full variable domain (missing parts from reference TRBV5-1 and TRBJ2-5): KAGVTQTPRYLIKTRGQQVTLSCSPISGHRSVSWYQQTPGQGLQFLFEYFSETQRNKGNFPGRFSGRQFSNSRSEMNVSTLELGDSALYLCASSHGQGGETQYFGPGTRLLVL.